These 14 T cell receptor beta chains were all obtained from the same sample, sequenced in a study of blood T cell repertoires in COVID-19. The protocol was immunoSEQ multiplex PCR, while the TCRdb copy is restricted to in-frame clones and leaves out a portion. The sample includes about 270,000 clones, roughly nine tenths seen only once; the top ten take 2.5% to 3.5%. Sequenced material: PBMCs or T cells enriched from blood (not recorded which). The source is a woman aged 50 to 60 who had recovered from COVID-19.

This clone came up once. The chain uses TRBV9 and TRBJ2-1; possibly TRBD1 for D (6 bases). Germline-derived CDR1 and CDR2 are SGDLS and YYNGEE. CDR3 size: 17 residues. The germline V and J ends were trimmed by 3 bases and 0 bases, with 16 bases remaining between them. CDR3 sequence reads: CASSGGRGIDSYNEQFF. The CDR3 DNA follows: TGTGCCAGCAGCGGCGGCAGGGGCATCGACTCCTACAATGAGCAGTTCTTC.

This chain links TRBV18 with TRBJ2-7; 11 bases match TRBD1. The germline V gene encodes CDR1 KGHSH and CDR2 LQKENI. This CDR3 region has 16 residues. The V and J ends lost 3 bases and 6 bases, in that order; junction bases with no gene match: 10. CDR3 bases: TGTGCCAGCTCACCGTCGACCGGGACAGGGGGATCCGAGCAGTACTTC. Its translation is CASSPSTGTGGSEQYF. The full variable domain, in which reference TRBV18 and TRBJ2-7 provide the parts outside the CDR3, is NAGVMQNPRHLVRRRGQEARLRCSPMKGHSHVYWYRQLPEEGLKFMVYLQKENIIDESGMPKERFSAEFPKEGPSILRIQQVVRGDSAAYFCASSPSTGTGGSEQYFGPGTRLTVT.

CDR3 sequence: CASSYSLGGSGNTIYF. Written as DNA, the CDR3 is TGTGCCAGCAGTTACTCCCTGGGGGGCTCTGGAAACACCATATATTTT. The rearrangement joins TRBV6-5 to TRBJ1-3, with D possibly TRBD1 on 5 matching bases. The CDR3 runs to 16 residues. V lost 0 bases and J lost 0, with 9 bases in between. Germline V gives CDR1 MNHEY, CDR2 SVGAGI.

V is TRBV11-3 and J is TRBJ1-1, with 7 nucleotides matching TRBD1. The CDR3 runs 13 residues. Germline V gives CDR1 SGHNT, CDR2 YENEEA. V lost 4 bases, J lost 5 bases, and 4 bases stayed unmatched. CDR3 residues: CASSSAGGTEAFF. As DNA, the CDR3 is TGTGCCAGCAGCTCCGCAGGGGGGACTGAAGCTTTCTTT.

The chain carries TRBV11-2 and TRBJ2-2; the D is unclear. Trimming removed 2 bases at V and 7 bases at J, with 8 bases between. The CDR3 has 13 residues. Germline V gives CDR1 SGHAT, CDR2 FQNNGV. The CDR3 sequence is CASSLRAYGELFF. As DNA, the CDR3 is TGTGCCAGCAGCTTACGCGCGTACGGGGAGCTGTTTTTT.

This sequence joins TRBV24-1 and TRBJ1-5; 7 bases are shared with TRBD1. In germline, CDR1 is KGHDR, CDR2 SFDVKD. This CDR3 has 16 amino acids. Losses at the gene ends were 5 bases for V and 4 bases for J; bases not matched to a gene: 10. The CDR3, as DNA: TGTGCCACCAGTGGTCCTACAGGGGCGGCAAATCAGCCCCAGCATTTT. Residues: CATSGPTGAANQPQHF.

CDR3 region: CASSSQQPSGANVLTF. CDR3 bases: TGTGCCAGCAGCTCCCAACAGCCGTCTGGGGCCAACGTCCTGACTTTC. The gene calls are TRBV9 and TRBJ2-6; unclear D gene. This CDR3 region has 16 residues. Trimming left V 4 bases short and J 1 base short, with 12 bases between. CDR1 is SGDLS, CDR2 YYNGEE, per germline.

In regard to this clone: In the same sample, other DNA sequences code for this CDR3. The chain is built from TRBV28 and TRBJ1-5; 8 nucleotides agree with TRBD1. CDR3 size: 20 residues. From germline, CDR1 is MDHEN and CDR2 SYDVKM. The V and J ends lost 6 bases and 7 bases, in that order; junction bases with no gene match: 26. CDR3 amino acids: CASRREPMGPGQVKIQPQHF. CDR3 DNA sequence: TGTGCCAGCAGACGCGAACCGATGGGACCGGGACAGGTTAAAATCCAGCCCCAGCATTTT.

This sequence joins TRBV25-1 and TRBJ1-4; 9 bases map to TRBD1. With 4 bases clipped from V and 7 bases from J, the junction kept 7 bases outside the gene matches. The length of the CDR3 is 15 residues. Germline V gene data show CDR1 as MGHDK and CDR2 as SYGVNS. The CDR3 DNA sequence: TGTGCCAGCAGTGGCCGACAGGGGGGAAGTGAAAAACTGTTTTTT. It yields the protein CASSGRQGGSEKLFF.

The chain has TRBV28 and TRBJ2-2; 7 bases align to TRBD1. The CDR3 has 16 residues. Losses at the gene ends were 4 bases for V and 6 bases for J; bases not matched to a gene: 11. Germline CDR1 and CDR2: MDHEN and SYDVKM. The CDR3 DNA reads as TGTGCCAGCAGTTACTTCGGGACAGTTCGTTCCGGGGAGCTGTTTTTT. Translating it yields CASSYFGTVRSGELFF. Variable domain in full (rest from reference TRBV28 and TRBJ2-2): DVKVTQSSRYLVKRTGEKVFLECVQDMDHENMFWYRQDPGLGLRLIYFSYDVKMKEKGDIPEGYSVSREKKERFSLILESASTNQTSMYLCASSYFGTVRSGELFFGEGSRLTVL.

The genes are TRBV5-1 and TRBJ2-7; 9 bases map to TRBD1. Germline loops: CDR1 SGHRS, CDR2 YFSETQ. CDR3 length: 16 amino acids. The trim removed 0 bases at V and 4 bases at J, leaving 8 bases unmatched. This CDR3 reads CASSLAGGQGTYEQYF. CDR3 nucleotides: TGCGCCAGCAGCTTGGCAGGTGGACAGGGGACTTACGAGCAGTACTTC.

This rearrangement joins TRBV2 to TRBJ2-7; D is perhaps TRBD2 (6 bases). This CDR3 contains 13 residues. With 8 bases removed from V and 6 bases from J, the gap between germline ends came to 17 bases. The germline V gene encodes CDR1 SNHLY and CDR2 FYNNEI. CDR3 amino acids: CASLGIAGGEQYF. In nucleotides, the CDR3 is TGTGCCAGCCTTGGCATAGCCGGGGGCGAGCAGTACTTC.

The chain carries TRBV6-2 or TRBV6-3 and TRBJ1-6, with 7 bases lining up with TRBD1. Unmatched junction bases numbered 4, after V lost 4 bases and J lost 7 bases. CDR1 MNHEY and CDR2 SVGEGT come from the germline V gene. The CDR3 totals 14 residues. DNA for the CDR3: TGTGCCAGCAGTTCCAGGGGGAGGAATTCACCCCTCCACTTT. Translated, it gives CASSSRGRNSPLHF.

This chain's CDR3 is CASSEYPRETQYF. CDR3 nucleotides: TGTGCCAGCAGTGAATATCCCCGGGAGACCCAGTACTTC. V and J are TRBV25-1 and TRBJ2-5; D remains unclear. The germline CDR1 and CDR2 sequences are MGHDK and SYGVNS. Trimming pared 0 bases from V and 5 bases from J, leaving 7 bases between. The CDR3 covers 13 residues.